Following are 3 T cell receptor beta chains from one sample sequenced in a study of blood T cell repertoires in COVID-19. This table comes from immunoSEQ multiplex PCR, and its TCRdb copy is limited to in-frame clones, with some not included. The table has 120,000 to 150,000 clones, about three quarters seen once; the top ten hold approximately 14%. Specimen: peripheral blood. The receptors derive from a man of 80 years or more with acute or convalescent COVID-19.

The chain recombines TRBV7-3 with TRBJ2-1; maybe TRBD2 (6 bases). Trimming removed 5 bases at V and 4 bases at J, with 12 bases between. The CDR3 length is 14 residues. Germline V gene sequence: CDR1 SGHTA, CDR2 FQGTGA. CDR3 in DNA: TGTGCCAGCAGCCAGTCAGGAGGGTACAATGAGCAGTTCTTC. This translates into CASSQSGGYNEQFF.

V gene TRBV7-8 combines with J gene TRBJ1-1; 7 bases agree with TRBD1. The CDR3 spans 16 residues. Per the germline V gene, CDR1 is SGHVS and CDR2 is FQNEAQ. V shed 1 base and J 0 bases; nucleotides not matched to a gene: 5. This CDR3 is CASSLVGDSLNTEAFF. The CDR3 DNA is TGTGCCAGCAGCTTAGTTGGGGACAGCTTGAACACTGAAGCTTTCTTT.

The chain has TRBV7-3 and TRBJ2-7; TRBD1 aligns across 8 bases. Germline CDR1 is SGHTA and CDR2 is FQGTGA. With V trimmed by 3 bases and J by 3 bases, 1 base remained unmatched. The CDR3 is 13 residues long. CDR3 in amino acids: CASSFDRGYEQYF. The CDR3 bases are TGTGCCAGCAGCTTTGACAGGGGCTACGAGCAGTACTTC.